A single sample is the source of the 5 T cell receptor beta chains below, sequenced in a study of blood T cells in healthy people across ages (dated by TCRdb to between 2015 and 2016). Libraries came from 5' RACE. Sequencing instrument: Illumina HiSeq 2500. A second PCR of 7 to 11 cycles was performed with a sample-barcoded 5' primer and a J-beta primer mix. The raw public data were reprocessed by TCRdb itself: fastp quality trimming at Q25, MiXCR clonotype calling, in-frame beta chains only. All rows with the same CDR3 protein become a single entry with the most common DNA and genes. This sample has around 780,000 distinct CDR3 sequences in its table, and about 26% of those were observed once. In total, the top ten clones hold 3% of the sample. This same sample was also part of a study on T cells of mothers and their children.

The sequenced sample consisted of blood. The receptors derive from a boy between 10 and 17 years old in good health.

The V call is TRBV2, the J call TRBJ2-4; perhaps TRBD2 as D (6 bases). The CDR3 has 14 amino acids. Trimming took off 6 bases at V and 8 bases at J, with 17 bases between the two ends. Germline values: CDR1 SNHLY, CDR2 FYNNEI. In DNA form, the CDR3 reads TGTGCCAGCAGCTCGACTAGTTCGGTGGACATTCAGTACTTC. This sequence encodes CASSSTSSVDIQYF.

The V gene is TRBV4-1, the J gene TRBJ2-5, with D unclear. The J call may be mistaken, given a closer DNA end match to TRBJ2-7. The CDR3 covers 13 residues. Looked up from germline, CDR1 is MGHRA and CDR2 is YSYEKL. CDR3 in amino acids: CASSQEDYYEQYF. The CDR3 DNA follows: TGCGCCAGCAGCCAAGAGGATTACTACGAGCAGTACTTC.

The CDR3 DNA reads as TGCGCCAGCAGCTTGGTCAGTACGGCCTTAGGGACTGAAGCTTTCTTT. Its protein product is CASSLVSTALGTEAFF. The chain employs TRBV5-1 and TRBJ1-1; D gene unclear. CDR3 length: 16 amino acids. Trimming took 0 bases from V and 5 from J, leaving 17 bases between them. The germline gives CDR1 SGHRS, CDR2 YFSETQ.

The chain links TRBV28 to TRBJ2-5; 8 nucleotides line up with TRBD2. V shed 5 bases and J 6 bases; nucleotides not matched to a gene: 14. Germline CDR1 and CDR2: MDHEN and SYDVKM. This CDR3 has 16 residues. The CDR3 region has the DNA TGTGCCAGCAGTCCCATTCGTGATAGCGGGGTTCAGACCCAGTACTTC. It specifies CASSPIRDSGVQTQYF.

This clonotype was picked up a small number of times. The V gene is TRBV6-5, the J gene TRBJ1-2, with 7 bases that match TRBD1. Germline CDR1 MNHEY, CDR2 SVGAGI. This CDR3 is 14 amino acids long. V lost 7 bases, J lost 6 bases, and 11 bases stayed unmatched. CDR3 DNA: TGTGCCAGCACCCACCGGGCAGGGGGTGATGGCTACACCTTC. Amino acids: CASTHRAGGDGYTF.